Listed below are T cell receptor beta chains from one sample, sequenced in a study of cytomegalovirus exposure and HLA in healthy donors. Only in-frame clones appear in the TCRdb table, and some are missing; sequencing was by immunoSEQ multiplex PCR. The sample lists fewer than 80,000 clones, approximately 96% occurring once. The source material was PBMCs. The receptor set was obtained from a woman under 30 in good health and CMV-seropositive. CDR3s include the opening cysteine and the closing phenylalanine or tryptophan.

J gene,V gene,CDR3 protein
TRBJ2-7,TRBV7-2,CASSPETEFYEQYF
TRBJ1-2,TRBV6-4,CASSDSTGGYGYTF
TRBJ2-3,TRBV15,CATSRGLAGESDTQYF
TRBJ2-6,TRBV11-2,CASSFLFGANVLTF
TRBJ2-4,TRBV19,CASTPTTKNIQYF
TRBJ2-2,TRBV6-1,CASNPEVANSGELFF
TRBJ1-1,TRBV7-9,CASSRDTEAFF
TRBJ1-5,TRBV27,CASSFGRSPTGYSNQPQHF
TRBJ2-2,TRBV9,CASSPHGTSGRENTGELFF
TRBJ2-7,TRBV28,CASSLSDNSYEQYF
TRBJ2-2,TRBV9,CASSATLPGLAGATGELFF
TRBJ1-5,TRBV6-4,CATTTGTGGVCRNQPQHF
TRBJ1-2,TRBV30,CAWSVLSVGGYTF
TRBJ2-1,TRBV27,CASSLGTSPYNEQFF
TRBJ1-1,TRBV18,CASSPVVSGSNTEAFF
TRBJ2-5,TRBV5-1,CASSLEGTAQETQYF
TRBJ2-5,TRBV7-3,CASSSGQQETQYF
TRBJ2-3,TRBV27,CASRLETSPPDTQYF
TRBJ2-1,TRBV25-1,CASSSSLAGGYYNEQFF
TRBJ2-2,TRBV6-5,CASTGTPEAGGELFF
TRBJ1-6,TRBV6-1,CASSEARALYNSPLHF
TRBJ1-5,TRBV27,CASKPGTVSNQPQHF
TRBJ2-5,TRBV4-2,CASSQERGQETQYF
TRBJ2-3,TRBV18,CASSYRQGLEDTQYF
TRBJ2-2,TRBV7-2,CASSSRTSTGELFF
TRBJ1-3,TRBV6-5,CASRTGQGPGNTIYF
TRBJ1-2,TRBV11-2,CASSALGGGLKGYGYTF
TRBJ1-1,TRBV2,CASKEGGPWSEAFF
TRBJ2-3,TRBV29-1,CSASGGRALDTQYF
TRBJ2-5,TRBV30,CAWSRGLGQETQYF
TRBJ1-2,TRBV30,CAWEGQGAYGYTF
TRBJ2-7,TRBV7-2,CASSHGVYEQYF
TRBJ1-4,TRBV2,CASLPGTGFEKLFF
TRBJ1-5,TRBV19,CASVEGYSNQPQHF
TRBJ2-3,TRBV6-6,CASSSMDSHTDTQYF
TRBJ2-3,TRBV29-1,CSVTSGSGDTQYF
TRBJ1-4,TRBV6-1,CAGAPTTNEKLFF
TRBJ2-1,TRBV7-9,CASSLVGSGSYNEQFF
TRBJ2-1,TRBV7-9,CAKSTGTGHNEQFF
TRBJ2-5,TRBV11-3,CASSFGSRLYQETQYF
TRBJ1-2,TRBV21-1,CASSKELGGEYYGYTF
TRBJ2-2,TRBV12-5,CASGSGTGTGELFF
TRBJ2-2,TRBV9,CASSVQSVNTGELFF
TRBJ1-4,TRBV19,CASRQTATNEKLFF